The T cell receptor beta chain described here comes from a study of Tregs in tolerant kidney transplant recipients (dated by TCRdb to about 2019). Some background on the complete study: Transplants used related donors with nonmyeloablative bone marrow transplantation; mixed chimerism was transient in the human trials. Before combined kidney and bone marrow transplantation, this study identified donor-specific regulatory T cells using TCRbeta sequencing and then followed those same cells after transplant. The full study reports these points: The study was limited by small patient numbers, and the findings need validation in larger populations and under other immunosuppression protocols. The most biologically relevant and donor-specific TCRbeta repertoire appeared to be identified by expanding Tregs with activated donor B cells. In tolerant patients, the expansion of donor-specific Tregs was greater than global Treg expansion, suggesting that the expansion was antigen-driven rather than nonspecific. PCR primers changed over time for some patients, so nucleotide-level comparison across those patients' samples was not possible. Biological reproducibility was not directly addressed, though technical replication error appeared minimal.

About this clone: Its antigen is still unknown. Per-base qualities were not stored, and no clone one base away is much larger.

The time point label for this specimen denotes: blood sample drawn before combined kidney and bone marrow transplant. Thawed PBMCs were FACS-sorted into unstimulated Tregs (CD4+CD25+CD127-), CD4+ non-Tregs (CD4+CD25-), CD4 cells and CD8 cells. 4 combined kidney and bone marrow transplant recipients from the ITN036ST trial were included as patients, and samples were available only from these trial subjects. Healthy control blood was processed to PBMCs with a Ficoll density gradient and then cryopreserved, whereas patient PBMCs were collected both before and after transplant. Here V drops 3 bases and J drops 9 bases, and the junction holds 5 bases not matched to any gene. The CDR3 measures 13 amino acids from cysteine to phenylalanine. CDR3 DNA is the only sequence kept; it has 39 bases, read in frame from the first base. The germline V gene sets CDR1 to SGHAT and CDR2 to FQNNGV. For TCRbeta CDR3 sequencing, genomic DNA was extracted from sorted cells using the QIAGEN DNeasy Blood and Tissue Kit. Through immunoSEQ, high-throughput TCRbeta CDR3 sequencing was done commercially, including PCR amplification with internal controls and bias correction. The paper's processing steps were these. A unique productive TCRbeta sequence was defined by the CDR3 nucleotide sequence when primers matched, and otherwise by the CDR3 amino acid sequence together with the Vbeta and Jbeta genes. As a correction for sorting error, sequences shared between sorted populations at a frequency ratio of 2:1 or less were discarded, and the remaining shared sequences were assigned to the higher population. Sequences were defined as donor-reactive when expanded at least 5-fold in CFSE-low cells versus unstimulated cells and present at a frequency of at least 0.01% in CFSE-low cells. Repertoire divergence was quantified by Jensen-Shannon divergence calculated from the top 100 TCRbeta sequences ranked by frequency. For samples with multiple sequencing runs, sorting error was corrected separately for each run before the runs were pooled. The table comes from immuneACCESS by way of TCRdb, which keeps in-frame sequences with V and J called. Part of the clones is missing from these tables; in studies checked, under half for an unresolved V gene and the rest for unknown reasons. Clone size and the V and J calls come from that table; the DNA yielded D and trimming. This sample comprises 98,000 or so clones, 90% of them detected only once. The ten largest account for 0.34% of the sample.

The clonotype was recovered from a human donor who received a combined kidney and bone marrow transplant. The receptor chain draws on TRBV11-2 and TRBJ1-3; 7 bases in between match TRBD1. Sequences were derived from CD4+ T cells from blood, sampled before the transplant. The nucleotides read TGTGCCAGCAGCTTTACAGGGGTTGGCACCATATATTTT. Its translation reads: CASSFTGVGTIYF.